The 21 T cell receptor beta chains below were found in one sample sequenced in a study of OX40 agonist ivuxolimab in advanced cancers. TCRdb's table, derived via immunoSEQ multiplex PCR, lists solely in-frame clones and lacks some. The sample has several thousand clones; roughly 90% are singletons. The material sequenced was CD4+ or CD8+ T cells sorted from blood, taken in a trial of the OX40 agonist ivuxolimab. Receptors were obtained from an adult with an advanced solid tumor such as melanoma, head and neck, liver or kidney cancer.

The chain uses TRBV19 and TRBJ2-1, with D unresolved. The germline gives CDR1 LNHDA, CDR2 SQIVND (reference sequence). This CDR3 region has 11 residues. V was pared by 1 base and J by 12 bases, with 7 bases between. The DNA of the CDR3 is TGTGCCAGTAGTATAGGGGGTGGGCAGTTCTTC. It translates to CASSIGGGQFF. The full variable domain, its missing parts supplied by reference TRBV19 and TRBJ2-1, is DGGITQSPKYLFRKEGQNVTLSCEQNLNHDAMYWYRQDPGQGLRLIYYSQIVNDFQKGDIAEGYSVSREKKESFPLTVTSAQKNPTAFYLCASSIGGGQFFGPGTRLTVL.

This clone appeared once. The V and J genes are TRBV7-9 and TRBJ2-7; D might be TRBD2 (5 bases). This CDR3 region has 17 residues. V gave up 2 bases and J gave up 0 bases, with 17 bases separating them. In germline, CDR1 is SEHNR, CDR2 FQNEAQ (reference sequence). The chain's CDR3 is CASSLSAGSGNSYEQYF. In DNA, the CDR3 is TGTGCCAGCAGCTTAAGCGCCGGAAGCGGAAACTCCTACGAGCAGTACTTC. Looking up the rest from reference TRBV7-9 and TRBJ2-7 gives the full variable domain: DTGVSQNPRHKITKRGQNVTFRCDPISEHNRLYWYRQTLGQGPEFLTYFQNEAQLEKSRLLSDRFSAERPKGSFSTLEIQRTEQGDSAMYLCASSLSAGSGNSYEQYFGPGTRLTVT.

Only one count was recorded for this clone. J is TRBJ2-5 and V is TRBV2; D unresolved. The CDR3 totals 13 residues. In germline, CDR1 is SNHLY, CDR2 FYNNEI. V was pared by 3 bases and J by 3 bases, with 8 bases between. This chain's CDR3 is CASSDYGKETQYF. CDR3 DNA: TGTGCCAGCAGTGATTACGGAAAAGAGACCCAGTACTTC.

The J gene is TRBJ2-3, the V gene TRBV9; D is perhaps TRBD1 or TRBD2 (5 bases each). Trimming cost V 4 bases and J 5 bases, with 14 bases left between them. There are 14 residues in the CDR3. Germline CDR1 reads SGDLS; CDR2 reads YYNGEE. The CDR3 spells CASSSHGAIDTQYF. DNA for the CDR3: TGTGCCAGCAGCTCTCACGGGGCCATAGATACGCAGTATTTT.

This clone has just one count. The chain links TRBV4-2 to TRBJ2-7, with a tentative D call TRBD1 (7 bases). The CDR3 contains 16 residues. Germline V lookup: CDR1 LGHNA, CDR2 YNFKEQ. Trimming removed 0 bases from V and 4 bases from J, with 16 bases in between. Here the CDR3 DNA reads TGTGCCAGCAGCCAAGATAGGGTCAGGGGGGCGTACGAGCAGTACTTC. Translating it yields CASSQDRVRGAYEQYF.

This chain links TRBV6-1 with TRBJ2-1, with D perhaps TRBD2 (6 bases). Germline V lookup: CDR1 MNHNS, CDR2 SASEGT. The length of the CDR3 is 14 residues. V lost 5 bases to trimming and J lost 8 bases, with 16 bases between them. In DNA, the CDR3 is TGTGCCAGCAGTCGCCGGCGGGGCGGGTATGAGCAGTTCTTC. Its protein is CASSRRRGGYEQFF.

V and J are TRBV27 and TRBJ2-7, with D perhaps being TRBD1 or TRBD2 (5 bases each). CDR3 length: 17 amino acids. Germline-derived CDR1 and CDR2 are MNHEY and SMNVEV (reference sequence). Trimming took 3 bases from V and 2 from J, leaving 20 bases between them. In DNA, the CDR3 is TGTGCCAGCAGTTTCTCCTTAGCCGGGACCGCTACCTACGAGCAGTACTTC. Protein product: CASSFSLAGTATYEQYF.

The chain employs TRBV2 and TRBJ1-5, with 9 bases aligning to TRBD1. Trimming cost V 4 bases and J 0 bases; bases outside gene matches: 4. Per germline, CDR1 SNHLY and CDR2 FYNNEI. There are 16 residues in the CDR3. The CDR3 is CASSGDRVYSNQPQHF. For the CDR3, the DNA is TGTGCCAGCAGTGGGGACAGGGTTTATAGCAATCAGCCCCAGCATTTT.

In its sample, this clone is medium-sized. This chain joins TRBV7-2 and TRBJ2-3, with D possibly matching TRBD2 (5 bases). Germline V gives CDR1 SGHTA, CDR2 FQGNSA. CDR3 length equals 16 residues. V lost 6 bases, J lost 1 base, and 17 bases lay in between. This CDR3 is CASRRAGGSGTDTQYF. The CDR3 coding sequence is TGTGCCAGCAGGAGGGCCGGTGGTAGCGGCACAGATACGCAGTATTTT. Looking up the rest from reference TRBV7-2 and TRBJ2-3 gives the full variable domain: GAGVSQSPSNKVTEKGKDVELRCDPISGHTALYWYRQSLGQGLEFLIYFQGNSAPDKSGLPSDRFSAERTGGSVSTLTIQRTQQEDSAVYLCASRRAGGSGTDTQYFGPGTRLTVL.

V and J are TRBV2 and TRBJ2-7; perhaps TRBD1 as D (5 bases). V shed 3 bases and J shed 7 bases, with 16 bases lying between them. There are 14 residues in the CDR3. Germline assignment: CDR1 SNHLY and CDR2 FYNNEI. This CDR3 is CASSETPSGWEQYF. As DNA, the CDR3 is TGTGCCAGCAGTGAGACCCCATCAGGGTGGGAGCAGTACTTC.

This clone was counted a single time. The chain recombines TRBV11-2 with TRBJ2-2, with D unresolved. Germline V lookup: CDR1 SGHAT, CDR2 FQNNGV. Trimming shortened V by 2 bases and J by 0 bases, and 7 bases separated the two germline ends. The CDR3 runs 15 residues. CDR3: CASSLRPPNTGELFF. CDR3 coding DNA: TGTGCCAGCAGCTTAAGGCCCCCGAACACCGGGGAGCTGTTTTTT.

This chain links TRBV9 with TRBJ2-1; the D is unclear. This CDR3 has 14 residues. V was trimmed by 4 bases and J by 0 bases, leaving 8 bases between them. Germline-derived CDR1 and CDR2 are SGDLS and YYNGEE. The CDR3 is CASSPPSSYNEQFF. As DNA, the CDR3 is TGTGCCAGCAGCCCCCCAAGCTCCTACAATGAGCAGTTCTTC.

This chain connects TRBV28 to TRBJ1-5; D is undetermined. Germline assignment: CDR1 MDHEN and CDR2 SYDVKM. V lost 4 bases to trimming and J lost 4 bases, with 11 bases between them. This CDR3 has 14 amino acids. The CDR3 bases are TGTGCCAGCAGTTCCCTCTTTGGAAATCAGCCCCAGCATTTT. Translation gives CASSSLFGNQPQHF.

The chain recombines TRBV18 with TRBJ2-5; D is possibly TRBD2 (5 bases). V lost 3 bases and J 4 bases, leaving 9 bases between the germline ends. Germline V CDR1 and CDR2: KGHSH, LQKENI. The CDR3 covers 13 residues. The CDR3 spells CASSPRGVETQYF. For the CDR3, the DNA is TGTGCCAGCTCACCCCGGGGAGTAGAGACCCAGTACTTC.

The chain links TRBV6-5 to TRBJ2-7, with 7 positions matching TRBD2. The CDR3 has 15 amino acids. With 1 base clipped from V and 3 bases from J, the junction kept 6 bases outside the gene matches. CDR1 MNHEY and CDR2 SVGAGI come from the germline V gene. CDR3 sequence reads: CASSYWTGGSYEQYF. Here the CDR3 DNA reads TGTGCCAGCAGTTACTGGACGGGAGGTAGCTACGAGCAGTACTTC.

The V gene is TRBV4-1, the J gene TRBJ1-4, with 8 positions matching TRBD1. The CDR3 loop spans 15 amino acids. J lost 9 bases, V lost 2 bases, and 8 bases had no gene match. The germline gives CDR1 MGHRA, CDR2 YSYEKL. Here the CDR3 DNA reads TGCGCCAGCAGCCAACAGGCTGGGACAGGCCAAAAACTGTTTTTT. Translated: CASSQQAGTGQKLFF.

The CDR3 DNA reads TGCGCCAGCAGCTTGGCCGGGAACACTGAAGCTTTCTTT. Translated, it gives CASSLAGNTEAFF. The rearrangement joins TRBV5-1 to TRBJ1-1; no clear D gene. Trimming removed 0 bases at V and 1 base at J, with 4 bases between. The length of the CDR3 is 13 residues. Germline V gene data show CDR1 as SGHRS and CDR2 as YFSETQ.

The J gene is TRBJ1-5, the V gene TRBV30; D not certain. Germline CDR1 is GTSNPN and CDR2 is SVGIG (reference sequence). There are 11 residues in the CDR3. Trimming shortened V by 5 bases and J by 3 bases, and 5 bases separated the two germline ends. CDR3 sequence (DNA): TGTGCCTGGGGTCACAATCAGCCCCAGCATTTT. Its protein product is CAWGHNQPQHF.

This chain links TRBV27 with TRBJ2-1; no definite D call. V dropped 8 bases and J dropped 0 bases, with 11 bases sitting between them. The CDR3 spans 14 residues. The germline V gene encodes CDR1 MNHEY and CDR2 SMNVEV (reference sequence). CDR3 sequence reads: CASSPLSSYNEQFF. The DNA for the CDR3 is TGTGCCAGCTCCCCATTGAGCTCCTACAATGAGCAGTTCTTC.

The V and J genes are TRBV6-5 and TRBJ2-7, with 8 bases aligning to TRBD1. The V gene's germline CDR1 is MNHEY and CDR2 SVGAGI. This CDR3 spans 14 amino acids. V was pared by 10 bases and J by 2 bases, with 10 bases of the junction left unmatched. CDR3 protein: CAIGTQGGPYEQYF. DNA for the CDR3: TGTGCCATCGGGACACAGGGGGGCCCCTACGAGCAGTACTTC.

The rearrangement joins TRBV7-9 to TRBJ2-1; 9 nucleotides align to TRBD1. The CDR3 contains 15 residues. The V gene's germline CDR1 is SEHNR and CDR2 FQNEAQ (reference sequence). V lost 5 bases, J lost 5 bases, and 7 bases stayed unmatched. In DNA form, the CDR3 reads TGTGCCAGCAGCGACCGGGACAGGGTGGACAATGAGCAGTTCTTC. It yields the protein CASSDRDRVDNEQFF.